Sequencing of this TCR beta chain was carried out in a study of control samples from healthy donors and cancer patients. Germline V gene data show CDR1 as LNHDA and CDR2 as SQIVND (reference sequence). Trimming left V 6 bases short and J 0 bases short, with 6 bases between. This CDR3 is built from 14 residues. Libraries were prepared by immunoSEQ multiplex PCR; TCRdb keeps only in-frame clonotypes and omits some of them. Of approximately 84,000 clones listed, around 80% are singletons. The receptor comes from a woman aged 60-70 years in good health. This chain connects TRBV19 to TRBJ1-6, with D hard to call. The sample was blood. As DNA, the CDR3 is TGTGCCAGTAGGAGTAGCTCCTATAATTCACCCCTCCACTTT. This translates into CASRSSSYNSPLHF.